This paragraph reports one TCR beta chain. Its antigen is unknown. The TCR beta cDNA libraries contained unique molecular identifiers. TCRdb re-called the PCR reads with MiXCR, one entry per CDR3 protein. The data contain 650,000 to 850,000 distinct CDR3 sequences, more than 45% of them seen just once; the ten biggest clones take up roughly 5%. The data stem from a study of post-analysis software for immune sequencing data. About the research overall: Relapsing-remitting, secondary progressive and progressive-relapsing forms made up the multiple sclerosis disease courses.

Trimming cost V 5 bases and J 1 base, with 14 bases left between them. The CDR3 covers 15 residues. The germline gives CDR1 SGHAT, CDR2 FQNNGV. Study conclusions and caveats: Several TRBV segments (TRBV5-6, TRBV5-1 and TRBV20-1 among them) occurred more frequently in patients than in controls.

The source of this sequence is a girl aged 5-17 years with multiple sclerosis. The chain combines TRBV11-2 with TRBJ2-5, with D possibly matching TRBD1 (6 bases). Material: blood. The CDR3 DNA reads as TGTGCCAGCAGCCCCCAGGGGCGAGGCCAAGAGACCCAGTACTTC. Amino acid sequence: CASSPQGRGQETQYF.